The source of this TCR beta chain is a study of cytomegalovirus exposure and HLA in healthy donors. PCR employed 60 Vbeta and 13 Jbeta primers. Clones were read by immunoSEQ multiplex PCR, and TCRdb kept only the in-frame ones, dropping some. Among more than 85,000 clones listed, around four fifths were seen once. V gave up 6 bases and J gave up 4 bases; unmatched junction bases: 9. CDR1 is MNHEY, CDR2 SVGAGI, per germline. The CDR3 loop spans 15 amino acids. V gene TRBV6-5 combines with J gene TRBJ1-5; the match to TRBD1 covers 7 bases. Sequences were obtained from PBMCs. The origin of this receptor is a young man in good health and CMV-seronegative. This chain's CDR3 is CASRGTARGNQPQHF. CDR3 DNA sequence: TGTGCCAGCAGGGGGACAGCCCGTGGGAATCAGCCCCAGCATTTT.